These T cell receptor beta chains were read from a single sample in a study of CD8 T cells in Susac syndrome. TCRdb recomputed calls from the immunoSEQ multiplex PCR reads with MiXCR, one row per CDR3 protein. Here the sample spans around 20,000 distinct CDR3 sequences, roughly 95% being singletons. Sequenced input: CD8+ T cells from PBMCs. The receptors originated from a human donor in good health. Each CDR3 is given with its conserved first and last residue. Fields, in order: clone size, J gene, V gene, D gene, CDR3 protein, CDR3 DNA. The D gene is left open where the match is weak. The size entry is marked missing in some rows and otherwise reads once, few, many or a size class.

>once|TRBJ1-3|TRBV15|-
CATSRDPGQIHSGNTIYF
TGTGCCACCAGCAGAGATCCCGGACAGATCCACTCTGGAAACACCATATATTTT
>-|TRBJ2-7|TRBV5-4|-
CASSFDSDYEQYF
TGTGCCAGCAGCTTTGACAGTGACTACGAGCAGTACTTC
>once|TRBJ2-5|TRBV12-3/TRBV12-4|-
CASSLGPRLETQYF
TGTGCCAGCAGTCTCGGGCCCAGGTTGGAGACCCAGTACTTC
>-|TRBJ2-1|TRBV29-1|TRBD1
CSVAQVGQGYNEQFF
TGCAGCGTGGCTCAGGTGGGACAGGGCTACAATGAGCAGTTCTTC
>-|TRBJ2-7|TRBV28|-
CASSLTLAHEQYF
TGTGCCAGCAGTTTAACGCTGGCCCACGAGCAGTACTTC
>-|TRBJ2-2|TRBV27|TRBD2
CASSPSAGDLGTGELFF
TGTGCCAGCAGTCCGTCGGCGGGGGATTTGGGTACCGGGGAGCTGTTTTTT
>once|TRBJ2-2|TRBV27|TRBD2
CASSLEGTIAVTGELFF
TGTGCCAGCAGTTTAGAGGGGACTATAGCGGTCACCGGGGAGCTGTTTTTT
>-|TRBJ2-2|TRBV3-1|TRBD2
CASSRPLETSGSLTGELFF
TGTGCCAGCAGCCGACCCCTGGAGACTAGCGGGAGCTTGACCGGGGAGCTGTTTTTT
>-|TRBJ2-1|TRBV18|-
CASSPTRGERTTNEQFF
TGTGCCAGCTCCCCAACCCGTGGTGAGCGGACAACCAATGAGCAGTTCTTC
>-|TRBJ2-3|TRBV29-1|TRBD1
CSVDPRQGNRTQYF
TGCAGCGTTGACCCCAGACAGGGTAATAGGACGCAGTATTTT
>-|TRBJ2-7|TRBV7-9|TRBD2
CASSTQGLAGAYEQYF
TGTGCCAGCAGCACCCAAGGACTAGCGGGAGCCTACGAGCAGTACTTC
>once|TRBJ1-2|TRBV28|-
CASSPDRSGYGYTF
TGTGCCAGCAGCCCCGACAGGTCCGGCTATGGCTACACCTTC
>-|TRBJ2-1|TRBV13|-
CASSFLTGGRDEQFF
TGTGCCAGCAGCTTCCTGACTGGTGGAAGGGACGAGCAGTTCTTC
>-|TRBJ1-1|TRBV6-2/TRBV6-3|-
CASSYGAAPNTEAFF
TGTGCCAGCAGTTATGGTGCAGCCCCGAACACTGAAGCTTTCTTT
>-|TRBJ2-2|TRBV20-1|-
CSKGKKSGSYTGELFF
TGCAGTAAGGGGAAAAAAAGCGGGTCTTACACCGGGGAGCTGTTTTTT
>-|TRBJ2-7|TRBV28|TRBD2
CASGSLSVAGFTYEQHF
TGTGCCAGCGGCTCCCTTAGTGTAGCGGGGTTTACCTACGAGCAGCACTTC
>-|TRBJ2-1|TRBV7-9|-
CASSLVREEQFF
TGTGCCAGCAGCTTAGTTCGAGAGGAGCAGTTCTTC
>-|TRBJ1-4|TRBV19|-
CASSPYRERNEKLFF
TGTGCCAGTAGTCCGTACAGGGAGCGAAATGAAAAACTGTTTTTT
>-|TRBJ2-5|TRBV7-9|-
CASSYQQRQETQYF
TGTGCCAGCAGCTATCAACAGCGGCAAGAGACCCAGTACTTC
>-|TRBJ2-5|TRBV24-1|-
CATSDSVTSGAQETRYF
TGTGCCACCAGTGATTCCGTGACTTCGGGGGCACAAGAGACCCGGTACTTC
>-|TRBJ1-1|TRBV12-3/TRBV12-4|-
CASSLISSAFGKAFF
TGTGCCAGCAGTTTAATTTCGTCGGCCTTTGGGAAAGCTTTCTTT
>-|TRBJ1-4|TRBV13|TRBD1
CASSRTGELNEKLFF
TGTGCCAGCAGTCGTACAGGGGAGTTAAATGAAAAACTGTTTTTT
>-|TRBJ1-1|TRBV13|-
CASSFGWTEAFF
TGTGCCAGCAGCTTCGGGTGGACTGAAGCTTTCTTT
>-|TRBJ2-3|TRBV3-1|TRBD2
CASSLIAGGSFDTQYF
TGTGCCAGCAGCCTGATCGCTGGCGGGAGTTTCGATACGCAGTATTTT
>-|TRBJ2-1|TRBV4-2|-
CASSQGFPPGEQFF
TGTGCCAGCAGCCAAGGCTTTCCTCCGGGTGAGCAGTTCTTC
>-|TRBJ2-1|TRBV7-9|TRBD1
CASSLSGQPYNEQFF
TGTGCCAGCAGCTTATCGGGACAGCCTTACAATGAGCAGTTCTTC
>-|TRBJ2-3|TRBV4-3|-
CASSQGALELYTTDTQYF
TGCGCCAGCAGCCAAGGCGCCTTAGAACTCTACACCACAGATACGCAGTATTTT
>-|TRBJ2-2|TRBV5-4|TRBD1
CASTGQGPNTGELFF
TGTGCCAGTACAGGACAGGGCCCGAACACCGGGGAGCTGTTTTTT
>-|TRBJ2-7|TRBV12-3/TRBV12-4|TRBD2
CASSLDSGLATYEQYF
TGTGCCAGCAGTTTAGACTCGGGACTAGCGACCTACGAGCAGTACTTC
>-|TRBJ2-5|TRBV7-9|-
CASSLDSDEIETQYF
TGTGCCAGCAGCTTAGACAGCGATGAAATTGAGACCCAGTACTTC
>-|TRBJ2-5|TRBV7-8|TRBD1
CASSRDREETQYF
TGTGCCAGCAGTAGAGACAGGGAAGAGACCCAGTACTTC
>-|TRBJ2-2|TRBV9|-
CASSVGQPNTGELFF
TGTGCCAGCAGCGTAGGGCAGCCGAACACCGGGGAGCTGTTTTTT